This T cell receptor (beta chain) emerged from a study of control samples from healthy donors and cancer patients. This clone was counted a single time. The CDR3 contains 15 residues. V was pared by 1 base and J by 1 base, with 10 bases between. Germline lookup yields CDR1 MDHEN and CDR2 SYDVKM. Assay used: immunoSEQ multiplex PCR; TCRdb lists only in-frame clones, some missing. Among 150,000 to 200,000 clones listed, more than 90% were seen once. Sequenced input: blood. The sequence came from a young man in good health. V usage is TRBV28 and J usage is TRBJ1-1, with D uncertain. CDR3 sequence (DNA): TGTGCCAGCAGTTTATCCCTACAAGGGAACACTGAAGCTTTCTTT. Translating gives CASSLSLQGNTEAFF.